This T cell receptor (beta chain) comes out of a study of cytomegalovirus exposure and HLA in healthy donors. Study summary: A data release that came early held tens of millions of unique TCRs from HLA-typed donors. General study points: Common viral pathogens seemed, in a later analysis, to connect with several of the most significant clusters.

A remark on this clone: Its specificity is not known.

This CDR3 has 14 amino acids. V shed 5 bases, J shed 15 bases, and the junction held 16 bases outside the gene matches. Germline lookup yields CDR1 SGHVS and CDR2 FQNEAQ. A multiplex PCR was run with 60 Vbeta primers and 13 Jbeta primers. Produced via immunoSEQ multiplex PCR; TCRdb's table is partial and in-frame only. This repertoire shows 25,000 to 35,000 clones, more than 60% found once; its top ten account for about a fifth. All the people who gave samples were healthy bone marrow donors. The chain links TRBV7-8 to TRBJ2-3; 8 bases line up with TRBD2. The sequence came from a man in his fifties in good health and CMV-seropositive. The material sequenced was PBMCs. CDR3 coding DNA: TGTGCCAGCAGCCCCCTTTTATTAGCGGGAATGTATTATTTT. Encoded protein: CASSPLLLAGMYYF.